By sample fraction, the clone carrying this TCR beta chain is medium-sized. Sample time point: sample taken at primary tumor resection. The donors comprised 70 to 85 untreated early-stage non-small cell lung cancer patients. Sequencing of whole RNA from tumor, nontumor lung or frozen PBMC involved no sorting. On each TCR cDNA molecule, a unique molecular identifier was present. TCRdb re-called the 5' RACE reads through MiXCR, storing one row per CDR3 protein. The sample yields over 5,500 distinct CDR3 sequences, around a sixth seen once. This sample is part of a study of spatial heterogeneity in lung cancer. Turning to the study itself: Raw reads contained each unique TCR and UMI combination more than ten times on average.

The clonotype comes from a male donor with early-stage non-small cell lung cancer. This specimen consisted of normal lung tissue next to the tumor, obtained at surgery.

CDR3 amino acids: CASPRDGAGDEQFF. CDR3 in DNA: TGTGCCAGTCCCCGGGACGGAGCAGGCGATGAGCAGTTCTTC. The rearrangement links TRBV28 to TRBJ2-1; D may be TRBD1 or TRBD2 (5 bases each). The CDR3 totals 14 residues. V lost 9 bases to trimming and J lost 8 bases, with 20 bases between them. The germline V gene has CDR1 MDHEN and CDR2 SYDVKM.